Each of the 2 T cell receptor beta chains below was sequenced from the same sample in a study of CD8+ T cells in alopecia areata. Extraction and reverse transcription of RNA yielded cDNA as the sequencing template. Sequencing was performed with immunoSEQ multiplex PCR; in TCRdb, only in-frame clones are kept and a portion is missing. This table has roughly 200,000 clones, around three fifths appearing once. Sequenced: CD8+ T cells sorted from blood. The receptors come from a human donor in good health.

The chain employs TRBV29-1 and TRBJ2-1; D unclear. Germline CDR1 SQVTM, CDR2 ANQGSEA. The CDR3 runs 11 residues. Trimming shortened V by 6 bases and J by 3 bases, and 6 bases separated the two germline ends. CDR3 sequence reads: CSVTYYNEQFF. DNA for the CDR3: TGCAGCGTCACCTACTACAATGAGCAGTTCTTC.

The chain joins TRBV19 to TRBJ2-7; 8 nucleotides line up with TRBD1. The V gene's germline CDR1 is LNHDA and CDR2 SQIVND (reference sequence). V dropped 6 bases and J dropped 5; count of bases not matched to a gene: 15. This CDR3 has 16 amino acids. This CDR3 reads CASSPRARGHSNEQYF. Here the CDR3 DNA reads TGTGCCAGTAGCCCCAGGGCCAGGGGGCATTCCAACGAGCAGTACTTC.